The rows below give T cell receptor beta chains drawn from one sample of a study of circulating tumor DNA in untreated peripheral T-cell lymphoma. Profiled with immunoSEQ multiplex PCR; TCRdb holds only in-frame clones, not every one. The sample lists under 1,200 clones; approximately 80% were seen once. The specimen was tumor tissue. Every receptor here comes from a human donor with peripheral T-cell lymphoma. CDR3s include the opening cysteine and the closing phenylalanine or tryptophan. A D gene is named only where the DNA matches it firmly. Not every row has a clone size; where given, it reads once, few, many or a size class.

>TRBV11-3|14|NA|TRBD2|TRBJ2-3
TGTGCCAGCAGCTTACGCGGGAGTACAGATACGCAGTATTTT
CASSLRGSTDTQYF
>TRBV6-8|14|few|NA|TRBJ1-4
TGTGCCATCAAAAGCGGGCAGATTAATGAAAAACTGTTTTTT
CAIKSGQINEKLFF
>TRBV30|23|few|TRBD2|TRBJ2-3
TGTGCCTGGAGTGCACCGGTTGTAAGAGGGACTAGCGGGCCCGGGGTCTACACAGATACGCAGTATTTT
CAWSAPVVRGTSGPGVYTDTQYF
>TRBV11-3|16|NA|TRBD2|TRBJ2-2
TGTGCCAGCAGCGTTCTAGCGGGAGGAGACACCGGGGAGCTGTTTTTT
CASSVLAGGDTGELFF
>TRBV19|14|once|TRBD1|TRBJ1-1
TGTGCCAGTAGTATAGGACAGGGTAGGACTGAAGCTTTCTTT
CASSIGQGRTEAFF
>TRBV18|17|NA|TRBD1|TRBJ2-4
TGTGCCAGCTCACCGCCCGGGACAGTTCTAGCCAAAAACATTCAGTACTTC
CASSPPGTVLAKNIQYF
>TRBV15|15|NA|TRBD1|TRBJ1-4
TGTGCCAGCAGCTGGACCGGGACAGGGGAGGGAAAACTGTTTTTT
CASSWTGTGEGKLFF
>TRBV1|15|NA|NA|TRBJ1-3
TGCGCCAGCAGCCTTTGGGACAGCTCTGGAAACACCATATATTTT
CASSLWDSSGNTIYF
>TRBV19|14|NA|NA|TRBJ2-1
TGTGCCAGTAGCCGGGACCCCGCCGGGAATGAGCAGTTCTTC
CASSRDPAGNEQFF
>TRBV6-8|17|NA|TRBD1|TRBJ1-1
TGTGCCAGCAGCTTCGGACAGGGAAGATACATGAACACTGAAGCTTTCTTT
CASSFGQGRYMNTEAFF
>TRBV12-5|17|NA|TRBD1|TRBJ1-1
TGTGCTAGTGGTTCCGTCCTCAGGGGGACGAGGGACACTGAAGCTTTCTTT
CASGSVLRGTRDTEAFF
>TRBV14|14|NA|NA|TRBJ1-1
TGTGCCAGCAGCCAGCGGGCGGGTACCACTGAAGCTTTCTTT
CASSQRAGTTEAFF
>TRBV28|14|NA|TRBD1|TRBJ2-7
TGTGCCAGCAGTTTGGAACAGGGGCAGTACGAGCAGTACTTC
CASSLEQGQYEQYF
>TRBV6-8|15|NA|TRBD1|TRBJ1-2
TGTGTCAGCAGAATCGAGGAGACAGGGGGTTCTGGCTACACCTTC
CVSRIEETGGSGYTF
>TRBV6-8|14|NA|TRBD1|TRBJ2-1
TGTGCCAGCAGTATCAGACAGGGCAATAATGAGCAGTTCTTC
CASSIRQGNNEQFF
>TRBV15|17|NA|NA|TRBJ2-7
TGTGCCACCAGCAGAGGTGAAGGGGCGAACTTCGCCTACGAGCAGTACTTC
CATSRGEGANFAYEQYF
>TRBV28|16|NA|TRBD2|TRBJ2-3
TGTGCCAGCACCCCGGGACTAGCGGGAGGAGGAGATACGCAGTATTTT
CASTPGLAGGGDTQYF
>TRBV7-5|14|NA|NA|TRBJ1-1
TGTGCCAGCAGCGGGGACAGATGGGGCACTGAAGCTTTCTTT
CASSGDRWGTEAFF
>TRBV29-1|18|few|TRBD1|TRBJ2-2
TGCAGCGTTGAAGTTGGAGACAGGGGATGTCAGAACACCGGGGAGCTGTTTTTT
CSVEVGDRGCQNTGELFF
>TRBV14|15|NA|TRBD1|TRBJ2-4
TGTGCCAGCAGCCAAGATGACAGGGACAAAAACATTCAGTACTTC
CASSQDDRDKNIQYF
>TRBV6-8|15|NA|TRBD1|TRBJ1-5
TGTGCCAGCAGTTTGGGACAGGGGACCGGTCAGCCCCAGCATTTT
CASSLGQGTGQPQHF
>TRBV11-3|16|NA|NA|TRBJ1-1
TGTGCCAGCAGCTCTGGAGGGGACCGGGGGAGCACTGAAGCTTTCTTT
CASSSGGDRGSTEAFF
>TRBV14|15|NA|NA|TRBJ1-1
TGTGCCAGCAGCCCCCTCACAGGGTTTGACACTGAAGCTTTCTTT
CASSPLTGFDTEAFF
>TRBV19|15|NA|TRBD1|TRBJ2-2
TGTGCCAGTAGTACGACAGGGCTGAACACCGGGGAGCTGTTTTTT
CASSTTGLNTGELFF